This TCR beta chain is drawn from a study of metastatic and nonmetastatic thyroid tumors. Findings and limits, study-wide: Across blood and tumor, TCR beta diversity in malignant thyroid tumors was reportedly significantly higher than in benign nodules.

Original analysis: Across clinicopathological groups, CDR3 differences served as the basis for building a distant-metastasis classifier for papillary thyroid cancer. TCRdb ran MiXCR on the PCR reads. The V and J calls were not made by the authors but by TCRdb's processing. The sample holds 25,000 to 30,000 clones, approximately 16% seen once. Prior to thyroid surgery, none of the patients had received any treatment. This CDR3 is 15 amino acids long. CDR1 and CDR2 (germline): SGDLS, YYNGEE. V dropped 0 bases and J dropped 4; count of bases not matched to a gene: 6. This clone appeared many times. The antigen is undetermined.

This TCR came from a male donor with papillary thyroid cancer or a benign thyroid nodule (not recorded which). Some clones in this sample may be carry-over from other donors' samples. The rearrangement joins TRBV9 to TRBJ2-5, with 7 bases identical to TRBD2. Sequencing used blood. The chain's CDR3 is CASSVAGGGGETQYF. CDR3 nucleotides: TGTGCCAGCAGCGTAGCGGGGGGAGGTGGAGAGACCCAGTACTTC.